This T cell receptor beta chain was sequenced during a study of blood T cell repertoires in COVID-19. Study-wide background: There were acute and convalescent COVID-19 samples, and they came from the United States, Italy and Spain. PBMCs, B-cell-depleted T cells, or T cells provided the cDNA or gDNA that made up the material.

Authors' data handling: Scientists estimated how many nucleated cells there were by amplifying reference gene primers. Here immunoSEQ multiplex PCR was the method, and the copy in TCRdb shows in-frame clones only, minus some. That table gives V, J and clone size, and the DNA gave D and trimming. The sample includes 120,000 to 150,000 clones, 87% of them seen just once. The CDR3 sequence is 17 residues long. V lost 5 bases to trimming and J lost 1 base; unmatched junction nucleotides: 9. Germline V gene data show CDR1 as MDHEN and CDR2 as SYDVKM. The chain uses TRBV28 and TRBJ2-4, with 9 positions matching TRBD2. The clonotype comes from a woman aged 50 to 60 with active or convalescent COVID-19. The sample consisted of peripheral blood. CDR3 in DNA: TGTGCCAGCAGTACCGCGGCGGGGGGGGAGGCCAAAAACATTCAGTACTTC. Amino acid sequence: CASSTAAGGEAKNIQYF.